This entry lists 2 T cell receptor beta chains sequenced from one sample in a study of blood T cells in healthy people across ages. A second PCR of 7 to 11 cycles used a sample-barcoded 5' primer and a J-beta primer mix. From the 5' RACE reads, TCRdb called clonotypes with MiXCR, one entry per CDR3 protein. Of fewer than 700,000 distinct CDR3 sequences in the sample, 40% to 45% were seen once. Input material: blood. Receptors were obtained from a man at least 80 years old in good health.

The CDR3 DNA reads TGCAGTGCTAGAGCCGGAACAGGGTGGGAGCAGTACTTC. Protein: CSARAGTGWEQYF. The chain links TRBV20-1 to TRBJ2-7; a weak D match, TRBD1 (6 bases). V was cut by 1 base and J by 7 bases, with 14 bases left in between. The CDR3 consists of 13 residues. Germline V lookup: CDR1 DFQATT, CDR2 SNEGSKA (reference sequence).

The chain joins TRBV6-1 to TRBJ2-5; 9 bases are a match to TRBD2. Germline values: CDR1 MNHNS, CDR2 SASEGT. The CDR3 runs to 13 residues. V trimming: 10 bases; J trimming: 11 bases; junction bases outside the gene matches: 14. The CDR3 DNA reads TGTGCCATGCGACTAGCGGAGTACAATGAGCAGTACTTC. It specifies CAMRLAEYNEQYF.